The 26 T cell receptor beta chains listed next were all sequenced from one sample in a study of cytomegalovirus exposure and HLA in healthy donors. The PCR used 60 Vbeta and 13 Jbeta primers. Clones were sequenced by immunoSEQ multiplex PCR, and TCRdb holds only the in-frame ones, with some missing. The sample holds about 120,000 clones, roughly 80% seen once. Sequencing input: PBMCs. Receptor source: a woman aged 25 to 39 in good health and CMV-seropositive.

The V and J genes are TRBV25-1 and TRBJ1-1, with a possible D match to TRBD1 (6 bases). Germline V gives CDR1 MGHDK, CDR2 SYGVNS. The CDR3 extends over 12 amino acids. V lost 4 bases, J lost 4 bases, and 7 bases lay in between. The chain's CDR3 is CASSGGPTEAFF. The CDR3 DNA is TGTGCCAGCAGTGGGGGGCCCACTGAAGCTTTCTTT.

This clone was seen only once. This chain links TRBV18 with TRBJ2-5; possible D gene TRBD2, 5 bases. This CDR3 comprises 13 residues. V was trimmed by 8 bases and J by 3 bases, leaving 13 bases between them. Germline V lookup: CDR1 KGHSH, CDR2 LQKENI. The CDR3 coding sequence is TGTGCCAGCACACTACAGAGGGAAGAGACCCAGTACTTC. Amino acids: CASTLQREETQYF.

This clone was detected a few times. The chain is built from TRBV4-3 and TRBJ2-1; tentatively, D is TRBD2 (6 bases). The CDR3 runs 15 residues. Germline CDR1 is LGHNA and CDR2 is YSLEER. V lost 0 bases to trimming and J lost 4 bases, with 10 bases between them. Here the CDR3 reads CASSQDPGEYNEQFF. CDR3 nucleotides: TGCGCCAGCAGCCAAGATCCGGGGGAGTACAATGAGCAGTTCTTC.

The chain uses TRBV5-1 and TRBJ2-5; TRBD2 agrees at 8 bases. The CDR3 covers 14 residues. CDR1 SGHRS and CDR2 YFSETQ come from the germline V gene. J was trimmed by 1 base and V by 4 bases; bases with no gene match: 3. The CDR3 reads CASSAGGSQETQYF. The CDR3, as DNA: TGCGCCAGCAGCGCGGGGGGCAGCCAAGAGACCCAGTACTTC. Full variable domain (outside the CDR3, taken from reference TRBV5-1 and TRBJ2-5): KAGVTQTPRYLIKTRGQQVTLSCSPISGHRSVSWYQQTPGQGLQFLFEYFSETQRNKGNFPGRFSGRQFSNSRSEMNVSTLELGDSALYLCASSAGGSQETQYFGPGTRLLVL.

This clone was found once. One end of the junction varies from germline; a read error may be responsible. This chain links TRBV5-1 with TRBJ2-1; D is perhaps TRBD2 (6 bases). Germline loops: CDR1 SGHRS, CDR2 YFSETQ. The CDR3 loop spans 13 amino acids. The CDR3 region is CASTILLAGPWIF. The CDR3 region has the DNA TGCGCCAGCACCATCCTGTTGGCGGGGCCATGGATCTTC.

This clone was recorded once. This chain joins TRBV2 and TRBJ1-2, with TRBD1 as a possible D gene (5 bases). The CDR3 runs 13 residues. V lost 9 bases and J lost 6, with 17 bases in between. The germline CDR1 and CDR2 sequences are SNHLY and FYNNEI. CDR3 protein: CARARTKGHGYTF. CDR3 nucleotides: TGTGCCAGAGCCCGGACAAAAGGACATGGCTACACCTTC.

This chain connects TRBV19 to TRBJ1-5, with D possibly TRBD1 on 6 matching bases. The CDR3 loop spans 18 amino acids. V lost 5 bases and J lost 6, with 26 bases in between. Per the germline V gene, CDR1 is LNHDA and CDR2 is SQIVND (reference sequence). The CDR3: CASSGLDRPLEYGQPQHF. The CDR3 nucleotides are TGTGCCAGTAGTGGCCTAGACAGGCCCCTTGAGTACGGTCAGCCCCAGCATTTT.

The chain uses TRBV4-3 and TRBJ1-3; D not certain. Germline V CDR1 and CDR2: LGHNA, YSLEER. V lost 5 bases and J lost 3, with 17 bases in between. The CDR3 runs to 16 residues. In DNA, the CDR3 is TGCGCCAGCAGCGCTCATTTCCGGGGAAGTGGAAACACCATATATTTT. This codes for CASSAHFRGSGNTIYF.

The chain uses TRBV2 and TRBJ1-2; weak D call: TRBD1 (6 bases). Deletions cut 7 bases from V and 8 bases from J, with 17 bases between. The germline V gene encodes CDR1 SNHLY and CDR2 FYNNEI. The CDR3 sequence is 13 residues long. For the CDR3, the DNA is TGTGCCAGCACGCAGGGGCCCCCCCGAGGCTACACCTTC. It encodes CASTQGPPRGYTF.

The chain links TRBV5-1 to TRBJ1-4; 7 bases line up with TRBD1. Trimming removed 4 bases from V and 7 bases from J; junction bases left unmatched: 10. The CDR3 spans 15 residues. Germline lookup yields CDR1 SGHRS and CDR2 YFSETQ. DNA for the CDR3: TGCGCCAGCAGCCTACAGGGGCAGGGGAGTGAAAAACTGTTTTTT. The encoded protein is CASSLQGQGSEKLFF.

This rearrangement joins TRBV2 to TRBJ1-6; TRBD1 might be the D (6 bases). V shed 5 bases and J shed 10 bases, with 12 bases lying between them. The CDR3 spans 13 residues. Germline V gives CDR1 SNHLY, CDR2 FYNNEI. CDR3: CASSQQGWSPLHF. CDR3 DNA: TGTGCCAGCAGTCAACAGGGTTGGTCACCCCTCCACTTT.

V gene TRBV6-1 combines with J gene TRBJ1-2; 7 bases are a match to TRBD1. V dropped 6 bases and J dropped 2; count of bases not matched to a gene: 9. Germline V CDR1 and CDR2: MNHNS, SASEGT. There are 15 residues in the CDR3. The CDR3 region has the DNA TGTGCCAGCAGCGTCGGACAGGTTAGGAACTATGGCTACACCTTC. Amino acids: CASSVGQVRNYGYTF.

This chain joins TRBV9 and TRBJ2-3; tentative D call: TRBD2 (6 bases). Looked up from germline, CDR1 is SGDLS and CDR2 is YYNGEE. The CDR3 consists of 16 residues. V lost 3 bases and J lost 7, with 21 bases in between. CDR3 nucleotides: TGTGCCAGCAGCGAGGGACCCGGGACTGGCCTTTATACGCAGTATTTT. It encodes CASSEGPGTGLYTQYF.

The chain has TRBV7-2 and TRBJ2-5, with D perhaps TRBD1 (6 bases). V shed 2 bases and J shed 5 bases, with 6 bases lying between them. This CDR3 region has 12 residues. Germline CDR1 is SGHTA and CDR2 is FQGNSA. CDR3 in amino acids: CASSLRGETQYF. DNA of the CDR3: TGTGCCAGCAGCTTAAGGGGGGAGACCCAGTACTTC.

The J gene is TRBJ2-5, the V gene TRBV28, with 10 bases fitting TRBD2. Unmatched junction bases numbered 7, after V lost 5 bases and J lost 1 base. The CDR3 is 16 residues long. From germline, CDR1 is MDHEN and CDR2 SYDVKM. The CDR3 sequence is CASSVGAGGPQETQYF. In nucleotides, the CDR3 is TGTGCCAGCAGTGTGGGAGCGGGGGGGCCCCAAGAGACCCAGTACTTC.

V is TRBV2 and J is TRBJ1-6; D perhaps matches TRBD1 (6 bases). Germline CDR1 SNHLY, CDR2 FYNNEI. With 5 bases removed from V and 9 bases from J, the gap between germline ends came to 20 bases. CDR3 length: 16 amino acids. The CDR3 reads CASSFNTGNEGSPLHF. In nucleotides, the CDR3 is TGTGCCAGCAGTTTTAATACAGGGAATGAGGGTTCACCCCTCCACTTT.

A few counts support this clone. J is TRBJ1-1 and V is TRBV5-4, with 7 bases lining up with TRBD1. The V gene end was trimmed by 2 bases and the J gene end by 4 bases; junction bases not matched to a gene: 5. This CDR3 has 14 residues. Germline CDR1 SGHNT, CDR2 YYREEE (reference sequence). The CDR3 region is CASSFTGAGTEAFF. The CDR3 DNA reads TGTGCCAGCAGCTTCACAGGGGCAGGCACTGAAGCTTTCTTT.

V usage is TRBV5-5 and J usage is TRBJ2-7, with TRBD2 matching 13 bases. The CDR3 contains 15 residues. Trimming at V came to 1 base and at J to 7 bases, leaving 5 bases not matched to a gene. Looked up from germline, CDR1 is SGHKS and CDR2 is YYEKEE (reference sequence). CDR3 sequence (DNA): TGTGCCAGCAGCTTGAGGGGACTAGCGGGGCGAGAGCAGTACTTC. Encoded protein: CASSLRGLAGREQYF. The full variable domain, with the rest looked up from reference TRBV5-5 and TRBJ2-7, is DAGVTQSPTHLIKTRGQQVTLRCSPISGHKSVSWYQQVLGQGPQFIFQYYEKEERGRGNFPDRFSARQFPNYSSELNVNALLLGDSALYLCASSLRGLAGREQYFGPGTRLTVT.

The gene calls are TRBV9 and TRBJ1-4; 10 bases are a match to TRBD1. This CDR3 is 14 amino acids long. V dropped 3 bases and J dropped 8; count of bases not matched to a gene: 4. CDR1 SGDLS and CDR2 YYNGEE come from the germline V gene. The CDR3 nucleotides read TGTGCCAGCAGCGGGGGACAGGGGCCCGAAAAACTGTTTTTT. This sequence encodes CASSGGQGPEKLFF.

The J gene is TRBJ1-6, the V gene TRBV6-1, with D tentatively TRBD1 (5 bases). The CDR3 has 11 residues. Germline-derived CDR1 and CDR2 are MNHNS and SASEGT. V lost 6 bases and J 17 bases, leaving 14 bases between the germline ends. The CDR3 sequence: CASSKGAYFHF. The CDR3 DNA is TGTGCCAGCAGCAAAGGGGCCTATTTCCACTTT.

The chain links TRBV5-1 to TRBJ2-3; 7 bases match TRBD1. With 3 bases clipped from V and 2 bases from J, the junction kept 3 bases outside the gene matches. This CDR3 is built from 14 residues. Germline CDR1 SGHRS, CDR2 YFSETQ. In DNA form, the CDR3 reads TGCGCCAGCAGCTCGGGACAGCTCACAGATACGCAGTATTTT. Its protein product is CASSSGQLTDTQYF. The full variable domain, with the rest looked up from reference TRBV5-1 and TRBJ2-3, is KAGVTQTPRYLIKTRGQQVTLSCSPISGHRSVSWYQQTPGQGLQFLFEYFSETQRNKGNFPGRFSGRQFSNSRSEMNVSTLELGDSALYLCASSSGQLTDTQYFGPGTRLTVL.

This clone was seen a handful of times. The chain uses TRBV6-5 and TRBJ2-2; D is unclear. The V and J ends lost 6 bases and 1 base respectively, with 9 bases between them. CDR3 length equals 14 residues. The germline CDR1 and CDR2 sequences are MNHEY and SVGAGI. The CDR3 coding sequence is TGTGCCAGCAGCCTTAGCCGGAACACCGGGGAGCTGTTTTTT. As protein: CASSLSRNTGELFF.

The chain links TRBV28 to TRBJ1-2, with D possibly being TRBD1 (6 bases). The CDR3 spans 16 residues. V lost 3 bases to trimming and J lost 7 bases, with 21 bases between them. The germline V gene has CDR1 MDHEN and CDR2 SYDVKM. The CDR3 reads CASSFSGDEVERGYTF. CDR3 sequence (DNA): TGTGCCAGCAGTTTTTCAGGGGACGAAGTAGAGCGTGGCTACACCTTC.

The gene calls are TRBV19 and TRBJ2-1, with 7 bases lining up with TRBD2. The CDR3 loop spans 14 amino acids. J lost 2 bases, V lost 8 bases, and 6 bases had no gene match. CDR1 and CDR2 from the germline V gene are LNHDA and SQIVND (reference sequence). The CDR3 region has the DNA TGTGCCAGTCGGGTGGGGGGGGCCTACAATGAGCAGTTCTTC. Amino acid sequence: CASRVGGAYNEQFF.

This clone came up once. The rearrangement joins TRBV11-2 to TRBJ2-1, with 11 bases that match TRBD2. With 1 base clipped from V and 5 bases from J, the junction kept 13 bases outside the gene matches. The CDR3 runs to 19 residues. CDR1 is SGHAT and CDR2 is FQNNGV in the germline V gene. CDR3 loop: CASSLAAGWRLAGNNEQFF. CDR3 DNA: TGTGCCAGCAGCTTAGCGGCAGGGTGGAGACTAGCGGGGAACAATGAGCAGTTCTTC.

The chain carries TRBV5-1 and TRBJ1-1, with D possibly TRBD1 on 5 matching bases. V shed 2 bases and J shed 4 bases, with 12 bases lying between them. The length of the CDR3 is 14 residues. Germline CDR1 reads SGHRS; CDR2 reads YFSETQ. The CDR3 DNA reads TGCGCCAGCAGCTTAGGGGATGTGGCCACTGAAGCTTTCTTT. This sequence encodes CASSLGDVATEAFF.